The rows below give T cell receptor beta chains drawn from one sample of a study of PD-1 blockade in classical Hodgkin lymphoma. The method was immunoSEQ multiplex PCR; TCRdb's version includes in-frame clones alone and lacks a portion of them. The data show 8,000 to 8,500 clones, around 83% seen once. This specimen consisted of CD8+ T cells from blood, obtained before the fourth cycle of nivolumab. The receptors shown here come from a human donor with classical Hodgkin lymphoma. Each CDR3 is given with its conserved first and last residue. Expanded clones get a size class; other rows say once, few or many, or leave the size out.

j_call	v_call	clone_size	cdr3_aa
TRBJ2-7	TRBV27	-	CASSFRGGGLSEQYF
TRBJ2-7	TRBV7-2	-	CASSFGTGGGEQYF
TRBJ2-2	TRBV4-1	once	CASRPKPSGNTGELFF
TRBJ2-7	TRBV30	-	CAWETDPSYEQYF
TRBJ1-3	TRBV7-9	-	CASSLARNTIYF
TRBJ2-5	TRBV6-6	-	CASRDERFLSETQYF
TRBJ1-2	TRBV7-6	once	CASSLGGDYGYTF
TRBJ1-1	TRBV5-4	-	CASSLGGRRTEAFF
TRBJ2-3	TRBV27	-	CASRNGLTFTDTQYF
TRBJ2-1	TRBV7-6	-	CASSQGLSSYNEQFF
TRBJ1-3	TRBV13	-	CASSLWEIPGNTIYF
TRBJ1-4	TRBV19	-	CASTPGVARDEKLFF
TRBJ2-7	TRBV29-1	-	CSVDKQGATYEQYF
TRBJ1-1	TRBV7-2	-	CASCPSAGFTEAFF
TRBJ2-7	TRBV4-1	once	CASSQVNSPSSYEQYF
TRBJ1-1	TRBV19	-	CASSIGGTLTEAFF
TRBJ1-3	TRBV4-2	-	CASSQNDRASGNTIYF
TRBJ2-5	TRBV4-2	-	CASSQDRSSGGRETQYF
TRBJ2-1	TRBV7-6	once	CASSPPGFNEQFF
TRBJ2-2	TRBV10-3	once	CAISVVGQGGTGELFF
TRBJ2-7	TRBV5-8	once	CASSSQFGAYEQYF
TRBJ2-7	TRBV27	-	CASSSGWTGARSEQYF
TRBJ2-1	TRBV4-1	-	CASSLDPGLAVDYNEQFF
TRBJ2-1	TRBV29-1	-	CSVEGMGSSYNEQFF
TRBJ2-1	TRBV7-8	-	CASSNSGGRAEQFF
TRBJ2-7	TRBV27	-	CASSFTGAYEQYF
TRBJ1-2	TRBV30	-	CAWSVRGSGHGYTF
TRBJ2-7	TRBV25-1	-	CASSEILAGGPNEQYF
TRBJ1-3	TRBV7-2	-	CASSSVGNTIYF
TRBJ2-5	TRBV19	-	CASSERGRSIKTQYF
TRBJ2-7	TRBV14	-	CASSLQGQFYEQYF
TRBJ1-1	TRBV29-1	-	CSVWASDPEAFF
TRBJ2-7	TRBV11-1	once	CASSFGQGSYEQYF
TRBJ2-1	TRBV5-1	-	CASSLWTARIYNEQFF
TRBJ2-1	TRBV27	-	CASSRTSGIRYNEQFF
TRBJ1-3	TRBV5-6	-	CASSSFSSGNTIYF
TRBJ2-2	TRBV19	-	CASSTGTGLTTGELFF
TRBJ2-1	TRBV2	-	CASGTTLEVYNEQFF
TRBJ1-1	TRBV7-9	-	CASRLRANTEAFF
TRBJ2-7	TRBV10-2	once	CASSGGAHHEQYF
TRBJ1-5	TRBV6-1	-	CASSPTADSNQPQHF
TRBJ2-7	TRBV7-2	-	CASSMRLAGGRSSYEQYF